Below are 27 T cell receptor beta chains sequenced from a single sample in a study of spatial heterogeneity in lung cancer (dated by TCRdb to between 2017 and 2020). Beyond this particular receptor, the publication reports: The tumor nonsynonymous mutation count correlated with the number of expanded intratumoral alpha and beta TCRs.

To prepare the library, 5' RACE was applied. This sample was sequenced with a NextSeq 500. TCRdb ran its own pipeline on the public reads, namely fastp trimming at Q25 and MiXCR clone calling, and kept in-frame beta chains. Each CDR3 protein gets just one entry, which takes the most common genes and DNA from the rows behind it. This sample comprises over 15,000 distinct CDR3 sequences, nearly 7% of them detected only once. The ten top clones hold roughly a fifth of the sample. Antigen specificity for these receptors is unknown. The label giving this sample's time point can be read as: sample taken at primary tumor resection. Sample: lung tumor tissue, taken at surgery. These receptors were obtained from a female donor with early-stage non-small cell lung cancer.

The chain has TRBV20-1 and TRBJ2-7; 7 bases are shared with TRBD1. The CDR3 contains 15 residues. Germline CDR1 is DFQATT and CDR2 is SNEGSKA (reference sequence). Losses at the gene ends were 0 bases for V and 2 bases for J; bases not matched to a gene: 7. DNA for the CDR3: TGCAGTGCTAGAGATGGAAACAGGGGAACCTACGAGCAGTACTTC. This gives the protein CSARDGNRGTYEQYF.

This clonotype has at least ten counts. This chain uses TRBV29-1 with TRBJ1-6; tentatively, D is TRBD1 (5 bases). The length of the CDR3 is 14 residues. The germline gives CDR1 SQVTM, CDR2 ANQGSEA. V was shortened by 7 bases and J by 6 bases, with 16 bases between the two germline ends. This CDR3 reads CSAVTGGLNSPLHF. The DNA for the CDR3 is TGCAGCGCGGTCACAGGTGGCCTTAATTCACCCCTCCACTTT.

This clonotype was detected many times. The genes are TRBV12-3 or TRBV12-4 and TRBJ1-2; unclear D gene. The CDR3 is 15 residues long. V lost 2 bases to trimming and J lost 4 bases, with 14 bases between them. The CDR3 DNA is TGTGCCAGCAGTTTATCCAGGACTGGAGGCTATGGCTACACCTTC. Protein product: CASSLSRTGGYGYTF.

This clonotype was detected ten times or more. This chain uses TRBV12-3 or TRBV12-4 with TRBJ1-5; D gene uncertain. This CDR3 is 13 amino acids long. Trimming removed 8 bases at V and 2 bases at J, with 10 bases between. CDR3 nucleotides: TGTGCCAGCCAAGAGCGGGGCAATCAGCCCCAGCATTTT. Translation gives CASQERGNQPQHF.

This clonotype is medium-sized (0.01 to 0.1%). The J gene is TRBJ1-1, the V gene TRBV20-1; the D gene is possibly TRBD1 (6 bases). V was trimmed by 0 bases and J by 7 bases, leaving 18 bases between them. This CDR3 comprises 15 residues. The germline V gene has CDR1 DFQATT and CDR2 SNEGSKA (reference sequence). CDR3 sequence: CSARDLRGSWGEAFF. The DNA for the CDR3 is TGCAGTGCTAGAGATCTCAGGGGTTCTTGGGGTGAAGCTTTCTTT.

The chain recombines TRBV14 with TRBJ2-5; TRBD1 is a possible D gene (6 bases). This CDR3 is 17 amino acids long. Trimming pared 4 bases from V and 3 bases from J, leaving 21 bases between. The germline CDR1 and CDR2 sequences are SGHDN and FVKESK. CDR3 residues: CASSPRDRTWREETQYF. CDR3 nucleotide sequence: TGTGCCAGCAGCCCGCGCGACAGGACGTGGAGAGAAGAGACCCAGTACTTC.

This clonotype was seen only a few times. The chain carries TRBV21-1 and TRBJ2-1; the table calls TRBD2, which could not be checked here. TRBV21-1 is a pseudogene locus. The CDR3 is 17 amino acids. The CDR3 reads CASRRVGSTSGRDEQFF. The CDR3 DNA reads as TGTGCCAGTCGGCGAGTTGGATCGACTAGCGGTCGTGATGAGCAGTTCTTC.

This chain uses TRBV20-1 with TRBJ1-6; 10 nucleotides line up with TRBD1. The CDR3 contains 14 residues. In germline, CDR1 is DFQATT, CDR2 SNEGSKA (reference sequence). Here the CDR3 reads CSALGDRGHSPLHF. Written as DNA, the CDR3 is TGCAGCGCTCTCGGAGACAGGGGGCATTCACCCCTCCACTTT.

Worth noting for this clonotype: This may be a read error: a much more frequent sequence differs by one nucleotide. The chain is built from TRBV7-2 and TRBJ2-5; 7 positions agree with TRBD2. The CDR3 runs 15 residues. Germline V gives CDR1 SGHTA, CDR2 FQGNSA. The DNA for the CDR3 is TGTGCCAGCAGCTTGGCCAGAGGCGGGGGTGAGAACCAGTACTTC. Translated, it gives CASSLARGGGENQYF.

This clonotype was found a few times. The chain recombines TRBV28 with TRBJ1-3; the D is unclear. Germline CDR1 reads MDHEN; CDR2 reads SYDVKM. V was cut by 7 bases and J by 4 bases, with 11 bases left in between. The CDR3 loop spans 13 amino acids. The DNA of the CDR3 is TGTGCCAGCACACGGCCGGACGGAAACACCATATATTTT. Protein: CASTRPDGNTIYF. The full variable domain, in which reference TRBV28 and TRBJ1-3 provide the parts outside the CDR3, is DVKVTQSSRYLVKRTGEKVFLECVQDMDHENMFWYRQDPGLGLRLIYFSYDVKMKEKGDIPEGYSVSREKKERFSLILESASTNQTSMYLCASTRPDGNTIYFGEGSWLTVV.

This chain uses TRBV4-3 with TRBJ2-3; possible D gene TRBD1, 6 bases. This CDR3 contains 18 residues. The V end was cut by 0 bases, the J end by 5 bases, with 21 bases between. Germline V lookup: CDR1 LGHNA, CDR2 YSLEER. The CDR3 DNA reads TGCGCCAGCAGCCAAGATTTAGGCACAGGGTCCGTGGGAGATACGCAGTATTTT. Protein: CASSQDLGTGSVGDTQYF.

This clonotype was counted at least ten times. J is TRBJ1-2 and V is TRBV2; D uncertain. V was pared by 4 bases and J by 6 bases, with 9 bases between. Germline CDR1 reads SNHLY; CDR2 reads FYNNEI. The CDR3 loop spans 12 amino acids. In DNA form, the CDR3 reads TGTGCCAGCAGTGCCAGGAGGGATGGCTACACCTTC. Protein sequence: CASSARRDGYTF. The complete variable domain, with remaining parts taken from reference TRBV2 and TRBJ1-2, reads EPEVTQTPSHQVTQMGQEVILRCVPISNHLYFYWYRQILGQKVEFLVSFYNNEISEKSEIFDDQFSVERPDGSNFTLKIRSTKLEDSAMYFCASSARRDGYTFGSGTRLTVV.

By proportion, this clonotype is medium-sized. The J gene is TRBJ1-4, the V gene TRBV9; 9 positions agree with TRBD1. V lost 2 bases and J lost 5; bases outside the gene matches: 1. Germline CDR1 SGDLS, CDR2 YYNGEE. The CDR3 contains 14 residues. The CDR3 loop reads CASSVTGGNEKLFF. The DNA of the CDR3 is TGTGCCAGCAGCGTGACAGGGGGAAATGAAAAACTGTTTTTT.

This clonotype was seen only a few times. The chain joins TRBV20-1 to TRBJ1-1, with D perhaps matching TRBD1 (5 bases). In germline, CDR1 is DFQATT, CDR2 SNEGSKA (reference sequence). This CDR3 region has 12 residues. V lost 6 bases and J lost 5, with 13 bases in between. The CDR3: CSADSQGTEAFF. CDR3 sequence (DNA): TGCAGTGCCGACAGCCAAGGGACTGAAGCTTTCTTT.

As regards this clonotype: Given a much more abundant clone one base away, this may be a read error. This sequence joins TRBV7-2 and TRBJ2-5, with 7 bases fitting TRBD2. Germline V CDR1 and CDR2: SGHTA, FQGNSA. The CDR3 has 12 amino acids. CDR3 nucleotides: TGTGCCAGCAGCTACCCAACCGGGACTAACAACTTC. The encoded protein is CASSYPTGTNNF.

This clonotype was seen at least ten times. V and J are TRBV7-2 and TRBJ2-1; D assignment may be TRBD1 or TRBD2 (5 bases each). The CDR3 extends over 13 amino acids. The germline gives CDR1 SGHTA, CDR2 FQGNSA. Trimming removed 5 bases at V and 12 bases at J, with 17 bases between. The CDR3 reads CASSTGPSLVQFF. CDR3 DNA: TGTGCCAGCAGCACGGGACCGTCGTTGGTGCAGTTCTTC.

The sample holds many counts of this clonotype. The genes are TRBV11-2 and TRBJ2-7; the D gene is possibly TRBD1 (5 bases). The V end was cut by 8 bases, the J end by 7 bases, with 24 bases between. This CDR3 is 15 amino acids long. CDR1 is SGHAT and CDR2 is FQNNGV in the germline V gene. The CDR3 DNA reads TGTGCCAGCGGAGACAGTAAGACCAACCTGTGGGAGCAGTACTTC. This encodes CASGDSKTNLWEQYF.

This clonotype was counted ten times or more. The CDR3 region is CASSSIAGGSTGELFF. In DNA, the CDR3 is TGTGCCAGCAGCTCCATAGCGGGGGGTTCCACCGGGGAGCTGTTTTTT. The V call is TRBV7-9, the J call TRBJ2-2; 10 positions agree with TRBD2. Germline V gene sequence: CDR1 SEHNR, CDR2 FQNEAQ (reference sequence). The CDR3 has 16 residues. The J segment lost 4 bases and the V segment lost 4 bases, leaving 6 bases of the junction unmatched.

This clonotype showed up just a few times. V usage is TRBV12-3 or TRBV12-4 and J usage is TRBJ1-2; a weak D match, TRBD1 (6 bases). This CDR3 has 11 amino acids. The germline V and J ends were trimmed by 3 bases and 8 bases, with 7 bases remaining between them. As DNA, the CDR3 is TGTGCCAGCAGTTTGGGGGGCGGCTACACCTTC. Translation: CASSLGGGYTF.

The sample holds a few counts of this clonotype. The chain uses TRBV7-3 and TRBJ2-5; 8 nucleotides align to TRBD1. The CDR3 covers 15 residues. With V trimmed by 3 bases and J by 4 bases, 7 bases remained unmatched. CDR1 is SGHTA, CDR2 FQGTGA, per germline. The CDR3 DNA sequence: TGTGCCAGCAGCTTTACGACAGGGGCGGGAGAGACCCAGTACTTC. Protein product: CASSFTTGAGETQYF.

This clonotype was observed at least ten times. This rearrangement joins TRBV14 to TRBJ1-4, with 8 bases aligning to TRBD1. Germline CDR1 SGHDN, CDR2 FVKESK. The V segment lost 6 bases and the J segment 1 base; nucleotides outside the gene matches: 10. The CDR3 has 17 residues. In DNA form, the CDR3 reads TGTGCCAGCAGTCGTACAGGGGGGAGAAGAACTAATGAAAAACTGTTTTTT. It is translated as CASSRTGGRRTNEKLFF.

By proportion, this clonotype is medium-sized. J is TRBJ1-5 and V is TRBV6-1, with 9 positions matching TRBD1. The V and J ends lost 4 bases and 9 bases, in that order; junction bases with no gene match: 7. The CDR3 spans 14 residues. Germline V CDR1 and CDR2: MNHNS, SASEGT. CDR3 in DNA: TGTGCCAGCAGTGTGGGGACAGGGAGGCGGCCCCAGCATTTT. Amino acids: CASSVGTGRRPQHF.

By its share, this clonotype is medium-sized. The chain carries TRBV7-6 and TRBJ1-2, with 7 positions matching TRBD1. Germline V CDR1 and CDR2: SGHVS, FNYEAQ. V lost 5 bases, J lost 4 bases, and 7 bases stayed unmatched. The CDR3 runs to 14 residues. The CDR3 DNA is TGTGCCAGCAGCCCCGACCGGGACAGCTATGGCTACACCTTC. This translates into CASSPDRDSYGYTF.

In this sample, this clonotype turned up many times. This chain joins TRBV2 and TRBJ2-7; maybe TRBD1 (5 bases). The germline V and J ends were trimmed by 8 bases and 3 bases, with 14 bases remaining between them. Germline CDR1 is SNHLY and CDR2 is FYNNEI. The CDR3 consists of 13 residues. The CDR3 DNA is TGTGCCAGCGGAAGGGGATTCGGCTACGAGCAGTACTTC. Translated, it gives CASGRGFGYEQYF.

This clonotype was counted at least ten times. This chain links TRBV29-1 with TRBJ2-7; TRBD1 might be the D (5 bases). Germline CDR1 reads SQVTM; CDR2 reads ANQGSEA. This CDR3 region has 14 residues. V was shortened by 5 bases and J by 0 bases, with 14 bases between the two germline ends. The CDR3 loop reads CSVRLQGFSYEQYF. The CDR3 DNA is TGCAGCGTTCGACTCCAGGGATTCTCCTACGAGCAGTACTTC.

The sample holds many counts of this clonotype. This chain joins TRBV7-2 and TRBJ2-3; D is perhaps TRBD1 or TRBD2 (7 bases each). The CDR3 loop spans 12 amino acids. Per germline, CDR1 SGHTA and CDR2 FQGNSA. Trimming pared 5 bases from V and 9 bases from J, leaving 12 bases between. The CDR3 DNA is TGTGCCAGCAGCCACAGGGGAGGGACGCAGTATTTT. Its translation is CASSHRGGTQYF.

This clonotype has a count of ten or more. The V gene is TRBV3-1, the J gene TRBJ1-6, with D uncertain. The germline V gene has CDR1 LGHDT and CDR2 YNNKEL (reference sequence). This CDR3 comprises 14 residues. The V gene lost 3 bases and the J gene lost 8 bases, with 11 bases spanning the gap. The CDR3 nucleotides read TGTGCCAGCAGCCAGACTGGGTCCGATTCACCCCTCCACTTT. It is translated as CASSQTGSDSPLHF. Based on the CDR3 plus reference TRBV3-1 and TRBJ1-6, the full variable domain is DTAVSQTPKYLVTQMGNDKSIKCEQNLGHDTMYWYKQDSKKFLKIMFSYNNKELIINETVPNRFSPKSPDKAHLNLHINSLELGDSAVYFCASSQTGSDSPLHFGNGTRLTVT.